Listed here are 31 T cell receptor beta chains from one sample, sequenced in a study of cytomegalovirus exposure and HLA in healthy donors. Researchers ran the PCR with 60 Vbeta and 13 Jbeta primers. Sequencing used immunoSEQ multiplex PCR; TCRdb keeps in-frame clones, though not all of them. The table lists around 91,000 clones, approximately 84% of them singletons. Sequenced material: PBMCs. The source is a man younger than 30 in good health and CMV-seronegative.

The rearrangement links TRBV6-1 to TRBJ2-7; 11 bases are a match to TRBD2. The CDR3 extends over 15 amino acids. Unmatched junction bases numbered 10, after V lost 1 base and J lost 11 bases. CDR1 and CDR2 (germline): MNHNS, SASEGT. CDR3 nucleotides: TGTGCCAGCAGTGAAGTAGATAGCGGGAGGGCCCTTGAGTACTTC. Residues: CASSEVDSGRALEYF.

V and J are TRBV11-2 and TRBJ2-1; 10 nucleotides agree with TRBD2. The V segment lost 0 bases and the J segment 12 bases; nucleotides outside the gene matches: 11. This CDR3 contains 16 residues. Looked up from germline, CDR1 is SGHAT and CDR2 is FQNNGV. The DNA of the CDR3 is TGTGCCAGCAGCTTAGATTCAGCTAGCGGGAGTACGATGCAGTTCTTC. It codes for CASSLDSASGSTMQFF.

CDR3: CASSYSSVYNEQFF. In DNA, the CDR3 is TGTGCCAGCAGTTACTCGTCAGTCTACAATGAGCAGTTCTTC. The V and J genes are TRBV6-6 and TRBJ2-1; D unresolved. Trimming left V 0 bases short and J 3 bases short, with 6 bases between. The CDR3 is 14 residues long. Germline V gene data show CDR1 as MNHNY and CDR2 as SVGAGI (reference sequence).

This clone was seen only a few times. This chain uses TRBV10-3 with TRBJ1-2; D is undetermined. The CDR3 is made up of 17 amino acids. Germline V lookup: CDR1 ENHRY, CDR2 SYGVKD. Trimming cost V 6 bases and J 4 bases, with 24 bases left between them. Here the CDR3 DNA reads TGTGCCATCAGACGGACTCTTCCCGCGGCGTTTGGCTATGGCTACACCTTC. It encodes CAIRRTLPAAFGYGYTF.

This chain connects TRBV7-8 to TRBJ2-7; D perhaps matches TRBD1 (6 bases). CDR3 size: 16 residues. With 5 bases removed from V and 2 bases from J, the gap between germline ends came to 19 bases. Germline values: CDR1 SGHVS, CDR2 FQNEAQ. The DNA of the CDR3 is TGTGCCAGCAGCCCCCCGAGGGGGATAAGACCCTACGAGCAGTACTTC. Its translation: CASSPPRGIRPYEQYF.

This clone was observed a handful of times. DNA for the CDR3: TGTGCCAGCAGCCACACTGGGGGGACAGGGACTTTCTACGAGCAGTACTTC. Residues: CASSHTGGTGTFYEQYF. V is TRBV11-2 and J is TRBJ2-7; 9 positions match TRBD1. V was clipped by 5 bases and J by 3 bases; unmatched bases: 14. The CDR3 loop spans 17 amino acids. Germline V lookup: CDR1 SGHAT, CDR2 FQNNGV.

V and J are TRBV29-1 and TRBJ1-1; D perhaps matches TRBD1 (5 bases). The V gene's germline CDR1 is SQVTM and CDR2 ANQGSEA. The germline V and J ends were trimmed by 4 bases and 6 bases, with 18 bases remaining between them. The CDR3 spans 14 residues. Here the CDR3 reads CSVGSWRGGPEAFF. For the CDR3, the DNA is TGCAGCGTTGGGTCGTGGAGGGGAGGCCCTGAAGCTTTCTTT.

This chain uses TRBV5-1 with TRBJ1-1; 9 bases agree with TRBD1. J gave up 0 bases and V 4 bases, and 7 bases lay outside the gene matches. There are 16 residues in the CDR3. Germline V gene data show CDR1 as SGHRS and CDR2 as YFSETQ. The CDR3 sequence: CASSQGTGYLNTEAFF. CDR3 bases: TGCGCCAGCAGCCAGGGGACAGGGTATCTGAACACTGAAGCTTTCTTT.

This clone occurred once. The rearrangement links TRBV7-2 to TRBJ1-4; 7 nucleotides align to TRBD1. This CDR3 spans 13 amino acids. The V and J ends lost 7 bases and 5 bases, in that order; junction bases with no gene match: 4. The germline V gene has CDR1 SGHTA and CDR2 FQGNSA. CDR3 in DNA: TGTGCCAGCACGGCAGGGGGAAATGAAAAACTGTTTTTT. Amino acid sequence: CASTAGGNEKLFF.

The chain combines TRBV5-1 with TRBJ2-7, with 7 bases lining up with TRBD1. Germline lookup yields CDR1 SGHRS and CDR2 YFSETQ. V lost 4 bases to trimming and J lost 4 bases; unmatched junction nucleotides: 5. This CDR3 has 13 amino acids. Here the CDR3 reads CASSNRGQYEQYF. The CDR3 DNA is TGCGCCAGCAGCAATAGGGGGCAGTACGAGCAGTACTTC.

The CDR3 DNA reads TGTGCCAGTAGAAAGGGAGTCACAGATACGCAGTATTTT. Its protein is CASRKGVTDTQYF. The chain recombines TRBV19 with TRBJ2-3; D possibly corresponds to TRBD2 (5 bases). The V gene lost 6 bases and the J gene lost 2 bases, with 9 bases spanning the gap. The CDR3 contains 13 residues. The germline gives CDR1 LNHDA, CDR2 SQIVND (reference sequence). The full variable domain, in which reference TRBV19 and TRBJ2-3 provide the parts outside the CDR3, is DGGITQSPKYLFRKEGQNVTLSCEQNLNHDAMYWYRQDPGQGLRLIYYSQIVNDFQKGDIAEGYSVSREKKESFPLTVTSAQKNPTAFYLCASRKGVTDTQYFGPGTRLTVL.

J is TRBJ1-1 and V is TRBV20-1; no clear D gene. Germline-derived CDR1 and CDR2 are DFQATT and SNEGSKA (reference sequence). V gave up 6 bases and J gave up 7 bases, with 12 bases separating them. The CDR3 is 11 amino acids. The CDR3 loop is CSATQAVEAFF. The DNA for the CDR3 is TGCAGTGCCACTCAAGCTGTTGAAGCTTTCTTT.

This clone was seen only once. The gene calls are TRBV29-1 and TRBJ2-5; tentative D call: TRBD2 (7 bases). Germline-derived CDR1 and CDR2 are SQVTM and ANQGSEA. The length of the CDR3 is 12 residues. V was cut by 6 bases and J by 4 bases, with 12 bases left in between. CDR3 loop: CSVGGGGETQYF. The CDR3 nucleotides are TGCAGCGTGGGAGGGGGAGGAGAGACCCAGTACTTC.

The chain has TRBV5-4 and TRBJ2-1, with D possibly matching TRBD2 (6 bases). Trimming removed 5 bases from V and 2 bases from J, with 14 bases in between. Germline V gene lookup returns CDR1 SGHNT and CDR2 YYREEE (reference sequence). The length of the CDR3 is 15 residues. The CDR3 sequence is CASRFGGRAYNEQFF. The CDR3 region has the DNA TGTGCCAGCAGATTCGGGGGTAGGGCCTACAATGAGCAGTTCTTC.

This clone came up a few times. V usage is TRBV2 and J usage is TRBJ1-6; possible D gene TRBD1, 6 bases. Trimming stripped 9 bases from V and 11 bases from J, with 20 bases between. The CDR3 has 14 residues. CDR1 is SNHLY and CDR2 is FYNNEI in the germline V gene. This CDR3 reads CAREGGAARTPLHF. The CDR3 bases are TGTGCCAGGGAGGGGGGGGCTGCGAGGACACCCCTCCACTTT.

The rearrangement links TRBV11-2 to TRBJ2-7; the D gene is possibly TRBD2 (7 bases). CDR3 length: 15 amino acids. Germline CDR1 is SGHAT and CDR2 is FQNNGV. V was cut by 0 bases and J by 4 bases, with 13 bases left in between. DNA of the CDR3: TGTGCCAGCAGCTTAGAGGGGGGGGCACCTTACGAGCAGTACTTC. This sequence encodes CASSLEGGAPYEQYF.

The rearrangement uses TRBV11-2 and TRBJ1-2; D is unclear. Trimming removed 3 bases from V and 3 bases from J, with 11 bases in between. Looked up from germline, CDR1 is SGHAT and CDR2 is FQNNGV. The CDR3 covers 14 residues. CDR3 DNA: TGTGCCAGCAGCTTCGGGGTCGGTGACTATGGCTACACCTTC. This codes for CASSFGVGDYGYTF.

This chain links TRBV9 with TRBJ2-1; TRBD2 matches at 13 bases. V lost 4 bases and J lost 6; bases outside the gene matches: 1. Germline values: CDR1 SGDLS, CDR2 YYNGEE. The length of the CDR3 is 14 residues. CDR3: CASSRTSGSNEQFF. In DNA form, the CDR3 reads TGTGCCAGCAGCCGGACTAGCGGGAGCAATGAGCAGTTCTTC.

As DNA, the CDR3 is TGCGCCAGCAGCTTAGACGGGGAACTGACAAACACCATATATTTT. This encodes CASSLDGELTNTIYF. The V gene is TRBV5-1, the J gene TRBJ1-3; no firm D call. Trimming stripped 2 bases from V and 6 bases from J, with 15 bases between. In germline, CDR1 is SGHRS, CDR2 YFSETQ. CDR3 length: 15 residues.

The chain joins TRBV4-1 to TRBJ2-2; D might be TRBD2 (6 bases). CDR1 and CDR2 from the germline V gene are MGHRA and YSYEKL. The V gene lost 4 bases and the J gene lost 2 bases, with 17 bases spanning the gap. The CDR3 has 17 residues. The CDR3: CASSPPFTSINTGELFF. The CDR3 DNA reads TGCGCCAGCAGCCCCCCTTTTACTAGCATCAACACCGGGGAGCTGTTTTTT.

V gene TRBV5-1 combines with J gene TRBJ2-1, with 15 bases matching TRBD2. V lost 3 bases to trimming and J lost 6 bases; unmatched junction nucleotides: 7. The V gene's germline CDR1 is SGHRS and CDR2 YFSETQ. CDR3 length equals 17 residues. The CDR3 nucleotides read TGCGCCAGCAGCTGGGGACTAGCGGGAGGATCCCCCAATGAGCAGTTCTTC. Translating gives CASSWGLAGGSPNEQFF.

The chain combines TRBV15 with TRBJ2-7, with D hard to call. Germline-derived CDR1 and CDR2 are LNHNV and YYDKDF (reference sequence). Deletions cut 5 bases from V and 5 bases from J, with 10 bases between. This CDR3 has 12 residues. The CDR3 sequence is CATSPSVHEQYF. The CDR3, as DNA: TGTGCCACCAGCCCCTCCGTTCACGAGCAGTACTTC.

The chain carries TRBV28 and TRBJ2-7, with TRBD1 as a possible D gene (6 bases). The V end lost 4 bases, the J end lost 0 bases, and 7 bases lay between the germline ends. This CDR3 is 13 amino acids long. Germline loops: CDR1 MDHEN, CDR2 SYDVKM. The CDR3 DNA is TGTGCCAGCAGTTGGGGGCCCTCCTACGAGCAGTACTTC. Protein product: CASSWGPSYEQYF.

The V gene is TRBV7-3, the J gene TRBJ2-7; D unclear. The V end was cut by 2 bases, the J end by 1 base, with 12 bases between. The CDR3 extends over 15 amino acids. Germline lookup yields CDR1 SGHTA and CDR2 FQGTGA. CDR3 in DNA: TGTGCCAGCAGCTTATCGGCCGGAGATTCCTACGAGCAGTACTTC. This codes for CASSLSAGDSYEQYF.

A single count supports this clone. The chain's CDR3 is CAWSPLSGPPYNEQFF. The DNA for the CDR3 is TGTGCCTGGAGTCCCCTTAGCGGCCCTCCCTACAATGAGCAGTTCTTC. The chain has TRBV30 and TRBJ2-1; TRBD2 is a possible D gene (6 bases). The CDR3 extends over 16 amino acids. From germline, CDR1 is GTSNPN and CDR2 SVGIG (reference sequence). Trimming took 2 bases from V and 2 from J, leaving 16 bases between them.

The rearrangement links TRBV10-3 to TRBJ2-5, with 11 bases matching TRBD2. V gave up 6 bases and J gave up 5 bases; unmatched junction bases: 8. Germline loops: CDR1 ENHRY, CDR2 SYGVKD. The CDR3 extends over 15 amino acids. CDR3 loop: CAIRTSLAGGETQYF. The CDR3 bases are TGTGCCATCAGGACCTCCCTAGCGGGAGGTGAGACCCAGTACTTC.

J is TRBJ2-4 and V is TRBV27, with TRBD2 identical over 7 bases. After removal of 6 bases from V and 6 bases from J, the junction contained 5 bases not matched to a gene. The CDR3 consists of 13 residues. CDR1 is MNHEY and CDR2 is SMNVEV in the germline V gene (reference sequence). The CDR3 is CASSIREGNIQYF. The CDR3, as DNA: TGTGCCAGCAGCATCAGGGAGGGAAACATTCAGTACTTC.

CDR3 in amino acids: CASSTRGTYEQYF. The CDR3 DNA is TGTGCCAGCAGCACCCGGGGGACCTACGAGCAGTACTTC. This chain joins TRBV7-8 and TRBJ2-7; TRBD2 might be the D (6 bases). The CDR3 runs to 13 residues. Germline CDR1 SGHVS, CDR2 FQNEAQ. V gave up 5 bases and J gave up 2 bases, with 10 bases separating them.

J is TRBJ1-1 and V is TRBV6-6, with D maybe TRBD1 (6 bases). CDR3 length: 12 amino acids. Germline CDR1 is MNHNY and CDR2 is SVGAGI (reference sequence). Trimming stripped 6 bases from V and 10 bases from J, with 15 bases between. CDR3 region: CASSDQGIGAFF. The DNA of the CDR3 is TGTGCCAGCAGCGACCAGGGGATAGGAGCTTTCTTT.

This clone was picked up one time. The chain carries TRBV11-2 and TRBJ2-5, with no clear D. Germline-derived CDR1 and CDR2 are SGHAT and FQNNGV. V was cut by 5 bases and J by 0 bases, with 10 bases left in between. This CDR3 has 14 residues. CDR3 sequence: CASSQRLNQETQYF. For the CDR3, the DNA is TGTGCCAGCAGCCAACGACTGAACCAAGAGACCCAGTACTTC.

This sequence joins TRBV7-9 and TRBJ1-2; D is unclear. Germline V lookup: CDR1 SEHNR, CDR2 FQNEAQ (reference sequence). The CDR3 consists of 15 residues. The V and J ends lost 1 base and 7 bases respectively, with 16 bases between them. The CDR3 nucleotides are TGTGCCAGCAGCTTAGGCAGATCCCAACTAAGTGGCTACACCTTC. As protein: CASSLGRSQLSGYTF.